Included here is one T cell receptor (beta chain) sequence, with context. Its antigen is not known. The sample originates from a study of beta chain features in type 1 diabetes. Study-wide results and limits: Fewer insertions but more deletions were seen at VDJ junctions in type 1 diabetes patients.

It was via CD45RO/CCR7/CD25/CD127/CD95/CD27 that CD4+ naive, central memory, regulatory and stem cell-like memory cells were sorted. CDR1 SNHLY and CDR2 FYNNEI come from the germline V gene. This CDR3 has 15 residues. The V end was cut by 8 bases, the J end by 5 bases, with 18 bases between. Since all of the isolated RNA was reverse transcribed, expressed TCRB transcripts were what got sequenced. There were 3 million to 4 million reads on average in the naive, central memory and regulatory T cell samples. The data were produced by immunoSEQ multiplex PCR, yet TCRdb's version contains in-frame clones alone and is incomplete. The repertoire holds hundreds of thousands of clones, with 30% as singletons.

Sequenced sample: naive CD4+ T cells from blood. The receptor's source is a man aged 18 to 30 in good health. The chain employs TRBV2 and TRBJ2-2; the D gene is possibly TRBD1 (6 bases). The CDR3 sequence: CASSPRTGLTGELFF. CDR3 in DNA: TGTGCCAGCTCTCCCCGAACAGGGCTAACCGGGGAGCTGTTTTTT.